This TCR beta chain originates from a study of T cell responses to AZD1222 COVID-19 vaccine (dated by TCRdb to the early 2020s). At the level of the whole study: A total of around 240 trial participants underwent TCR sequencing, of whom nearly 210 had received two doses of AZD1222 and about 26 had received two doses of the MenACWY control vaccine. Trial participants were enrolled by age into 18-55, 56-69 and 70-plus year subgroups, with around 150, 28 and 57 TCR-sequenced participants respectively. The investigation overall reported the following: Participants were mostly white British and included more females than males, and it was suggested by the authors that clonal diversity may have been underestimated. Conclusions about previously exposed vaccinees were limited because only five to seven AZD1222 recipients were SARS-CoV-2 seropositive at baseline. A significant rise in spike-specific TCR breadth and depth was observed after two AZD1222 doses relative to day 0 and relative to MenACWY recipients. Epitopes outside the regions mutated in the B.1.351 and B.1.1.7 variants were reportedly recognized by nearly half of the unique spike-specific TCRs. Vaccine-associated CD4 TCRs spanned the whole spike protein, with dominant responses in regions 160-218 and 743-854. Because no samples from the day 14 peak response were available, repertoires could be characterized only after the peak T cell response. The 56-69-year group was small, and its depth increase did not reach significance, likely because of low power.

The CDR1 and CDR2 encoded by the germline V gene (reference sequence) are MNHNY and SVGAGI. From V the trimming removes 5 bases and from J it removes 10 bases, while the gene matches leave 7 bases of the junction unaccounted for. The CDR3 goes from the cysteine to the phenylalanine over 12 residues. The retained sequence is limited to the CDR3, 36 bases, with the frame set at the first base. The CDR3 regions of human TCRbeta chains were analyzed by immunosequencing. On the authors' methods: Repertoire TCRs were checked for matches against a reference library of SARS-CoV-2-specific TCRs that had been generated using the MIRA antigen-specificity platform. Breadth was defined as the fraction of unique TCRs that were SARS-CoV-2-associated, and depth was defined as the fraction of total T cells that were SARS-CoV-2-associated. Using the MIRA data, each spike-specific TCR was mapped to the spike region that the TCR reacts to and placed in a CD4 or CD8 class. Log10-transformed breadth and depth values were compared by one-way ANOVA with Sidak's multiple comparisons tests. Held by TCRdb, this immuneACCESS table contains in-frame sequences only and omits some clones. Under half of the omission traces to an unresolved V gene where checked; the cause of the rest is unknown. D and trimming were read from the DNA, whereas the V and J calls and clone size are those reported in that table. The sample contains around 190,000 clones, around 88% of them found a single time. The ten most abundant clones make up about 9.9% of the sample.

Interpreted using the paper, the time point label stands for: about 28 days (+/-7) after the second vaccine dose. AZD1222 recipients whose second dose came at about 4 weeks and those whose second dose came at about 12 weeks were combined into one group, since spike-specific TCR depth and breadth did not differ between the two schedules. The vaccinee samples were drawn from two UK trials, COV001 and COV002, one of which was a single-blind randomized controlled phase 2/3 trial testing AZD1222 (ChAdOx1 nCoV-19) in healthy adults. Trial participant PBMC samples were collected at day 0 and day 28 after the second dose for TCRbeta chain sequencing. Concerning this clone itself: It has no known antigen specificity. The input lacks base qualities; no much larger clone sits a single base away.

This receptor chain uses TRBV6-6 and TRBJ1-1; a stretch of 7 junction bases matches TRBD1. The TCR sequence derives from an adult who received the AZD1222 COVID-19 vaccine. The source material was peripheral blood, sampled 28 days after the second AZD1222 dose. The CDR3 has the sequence CASSLRQGGAFF. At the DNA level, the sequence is TGTGCCAGCAGTCTGAGACAGGGTGGAGCTTTCTTT.